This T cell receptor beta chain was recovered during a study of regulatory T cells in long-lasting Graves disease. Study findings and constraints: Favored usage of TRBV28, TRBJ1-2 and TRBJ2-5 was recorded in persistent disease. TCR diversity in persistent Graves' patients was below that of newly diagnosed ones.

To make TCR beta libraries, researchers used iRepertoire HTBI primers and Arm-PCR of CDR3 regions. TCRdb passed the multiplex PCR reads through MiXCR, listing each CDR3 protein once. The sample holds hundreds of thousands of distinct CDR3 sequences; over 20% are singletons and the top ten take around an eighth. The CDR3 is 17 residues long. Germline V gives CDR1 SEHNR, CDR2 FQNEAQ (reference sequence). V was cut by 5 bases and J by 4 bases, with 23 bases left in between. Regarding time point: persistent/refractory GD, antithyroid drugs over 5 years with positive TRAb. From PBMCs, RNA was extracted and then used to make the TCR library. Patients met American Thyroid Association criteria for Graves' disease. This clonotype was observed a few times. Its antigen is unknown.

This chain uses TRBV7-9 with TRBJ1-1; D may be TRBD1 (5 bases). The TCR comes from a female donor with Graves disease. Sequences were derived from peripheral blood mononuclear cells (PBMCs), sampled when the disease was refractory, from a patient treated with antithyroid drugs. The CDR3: CASSPPVSQGSITEAFF. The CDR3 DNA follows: TGTGCCAGCAGCCCCCCAGTTTCGCAGGGATCGATCACTGAAGCTTTCTTT.